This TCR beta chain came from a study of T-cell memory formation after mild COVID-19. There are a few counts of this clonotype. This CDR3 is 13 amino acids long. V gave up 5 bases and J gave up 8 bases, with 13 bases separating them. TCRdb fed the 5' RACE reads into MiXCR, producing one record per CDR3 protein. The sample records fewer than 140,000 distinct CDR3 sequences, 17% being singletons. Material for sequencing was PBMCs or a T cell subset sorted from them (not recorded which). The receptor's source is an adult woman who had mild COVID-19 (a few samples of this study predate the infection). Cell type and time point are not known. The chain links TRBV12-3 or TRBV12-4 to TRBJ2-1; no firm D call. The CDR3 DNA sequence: TGTGCCAGCAGTCCTGCAGTGGAGCATGAGCAGTTCTTC. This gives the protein CASSPAVEHEQFF.